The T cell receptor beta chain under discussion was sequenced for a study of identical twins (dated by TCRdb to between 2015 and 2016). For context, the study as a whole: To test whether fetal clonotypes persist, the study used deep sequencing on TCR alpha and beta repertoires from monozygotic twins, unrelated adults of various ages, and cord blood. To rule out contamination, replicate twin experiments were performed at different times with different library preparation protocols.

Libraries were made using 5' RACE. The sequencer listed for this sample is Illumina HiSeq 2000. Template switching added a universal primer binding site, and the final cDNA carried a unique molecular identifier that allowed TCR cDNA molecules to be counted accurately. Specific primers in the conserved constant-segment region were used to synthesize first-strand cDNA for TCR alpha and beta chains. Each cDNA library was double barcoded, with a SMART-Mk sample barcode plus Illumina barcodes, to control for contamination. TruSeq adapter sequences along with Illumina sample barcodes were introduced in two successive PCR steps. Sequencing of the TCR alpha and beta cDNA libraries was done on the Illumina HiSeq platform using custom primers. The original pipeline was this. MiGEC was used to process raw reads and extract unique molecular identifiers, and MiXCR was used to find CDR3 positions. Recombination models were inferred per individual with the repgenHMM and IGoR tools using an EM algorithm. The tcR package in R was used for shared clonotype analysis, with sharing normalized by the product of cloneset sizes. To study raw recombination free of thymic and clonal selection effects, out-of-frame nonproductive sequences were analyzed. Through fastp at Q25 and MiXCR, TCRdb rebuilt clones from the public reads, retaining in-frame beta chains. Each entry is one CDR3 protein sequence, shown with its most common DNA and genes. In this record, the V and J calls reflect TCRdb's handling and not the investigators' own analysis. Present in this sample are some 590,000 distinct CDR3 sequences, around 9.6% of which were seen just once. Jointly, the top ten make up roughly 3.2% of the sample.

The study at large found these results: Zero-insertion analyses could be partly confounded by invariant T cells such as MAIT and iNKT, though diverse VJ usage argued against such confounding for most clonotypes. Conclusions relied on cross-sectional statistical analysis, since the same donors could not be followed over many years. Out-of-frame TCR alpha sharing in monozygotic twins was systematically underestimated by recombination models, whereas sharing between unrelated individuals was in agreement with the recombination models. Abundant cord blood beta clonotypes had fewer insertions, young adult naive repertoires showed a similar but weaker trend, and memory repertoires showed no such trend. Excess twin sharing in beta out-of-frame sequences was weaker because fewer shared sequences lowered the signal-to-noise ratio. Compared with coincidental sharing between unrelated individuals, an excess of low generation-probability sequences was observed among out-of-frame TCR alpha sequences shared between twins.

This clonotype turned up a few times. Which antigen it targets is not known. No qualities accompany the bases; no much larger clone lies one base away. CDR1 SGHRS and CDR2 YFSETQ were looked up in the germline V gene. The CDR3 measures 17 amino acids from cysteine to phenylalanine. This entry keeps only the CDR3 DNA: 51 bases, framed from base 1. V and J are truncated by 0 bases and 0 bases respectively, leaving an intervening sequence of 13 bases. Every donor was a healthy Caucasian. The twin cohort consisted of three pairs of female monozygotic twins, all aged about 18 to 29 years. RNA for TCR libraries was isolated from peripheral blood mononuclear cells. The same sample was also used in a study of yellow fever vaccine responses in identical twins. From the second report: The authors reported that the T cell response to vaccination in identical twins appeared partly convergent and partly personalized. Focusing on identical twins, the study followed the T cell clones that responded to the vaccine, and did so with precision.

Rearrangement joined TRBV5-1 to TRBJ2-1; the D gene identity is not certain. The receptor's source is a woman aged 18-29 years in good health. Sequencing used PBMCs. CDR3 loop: CASSLGSYPSSYNEQFF. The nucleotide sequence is TGCGCCAGCAGCTTGGGGTCCTACCCGAGCTCCTACAATGAGCAGTTCTTC. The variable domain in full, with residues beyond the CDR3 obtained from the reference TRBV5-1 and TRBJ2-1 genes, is KAGVTQTPRYLIKTRGQQVTLSCSPISGHRSVSWYQQTPGQGLQFLFEYFSETQRNKGNFPGRFSGRQFSNSRSEMNVSTLELGDSALYLCASSLGSYPSSYNEQFFGPGTRLTVL.